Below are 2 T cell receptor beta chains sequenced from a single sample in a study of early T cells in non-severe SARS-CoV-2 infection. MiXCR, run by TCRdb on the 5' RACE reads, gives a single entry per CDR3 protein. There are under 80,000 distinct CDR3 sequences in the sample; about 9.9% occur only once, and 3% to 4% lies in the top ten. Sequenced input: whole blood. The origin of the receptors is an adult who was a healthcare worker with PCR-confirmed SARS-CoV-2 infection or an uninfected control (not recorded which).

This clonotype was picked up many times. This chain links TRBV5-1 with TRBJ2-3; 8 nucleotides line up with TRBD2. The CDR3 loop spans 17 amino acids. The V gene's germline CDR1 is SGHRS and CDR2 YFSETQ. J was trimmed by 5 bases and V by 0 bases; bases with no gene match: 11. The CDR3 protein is CASSLAGRGGRGDTQYF. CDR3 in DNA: TGCGCCAGCAGCTTGGCGGGTCGGGGGGGCCGAGGAGATACGCAGTATTTT.

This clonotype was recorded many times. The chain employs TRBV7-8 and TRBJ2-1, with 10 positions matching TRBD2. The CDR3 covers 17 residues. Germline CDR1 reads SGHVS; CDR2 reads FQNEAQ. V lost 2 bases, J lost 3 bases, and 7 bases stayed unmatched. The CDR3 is CASSLNVRTSGYNEQFF. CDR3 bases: TGTGCCAGCAGCTTAAACGTTAGGACTAGCGGCTACAATGAGCAGTTCTTC. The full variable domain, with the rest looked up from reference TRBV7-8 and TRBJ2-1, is GAGVSQSPRYKVAKRGQDVALRCDPISGHVSLFWYQQALGQGPEFLTYFQNEAQLDKSGLPSDRFFAERPEGSVSTLKIQRTQQEDSAVYLCASSLNVRTSGYNEQFFGPGTRLTVL.